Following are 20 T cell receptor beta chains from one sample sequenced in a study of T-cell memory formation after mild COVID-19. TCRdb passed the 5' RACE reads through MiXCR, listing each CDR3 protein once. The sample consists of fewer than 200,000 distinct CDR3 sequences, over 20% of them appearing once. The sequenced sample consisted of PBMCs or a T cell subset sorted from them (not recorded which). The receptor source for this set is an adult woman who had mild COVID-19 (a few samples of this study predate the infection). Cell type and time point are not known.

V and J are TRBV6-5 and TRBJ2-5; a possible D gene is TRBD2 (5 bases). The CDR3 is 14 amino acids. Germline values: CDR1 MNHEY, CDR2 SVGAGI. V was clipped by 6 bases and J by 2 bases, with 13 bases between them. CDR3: CASRPLRVQETQYF. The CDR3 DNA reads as TGTGCCAGCAGACCTCTGAGGGTTCAAGAGACCCAGTACTTC.

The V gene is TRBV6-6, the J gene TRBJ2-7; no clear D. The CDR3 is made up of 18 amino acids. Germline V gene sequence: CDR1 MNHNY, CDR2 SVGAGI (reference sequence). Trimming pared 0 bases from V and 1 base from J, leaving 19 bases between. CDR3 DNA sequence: TGTGCCAGCAGTTACTCGTTATCCATCTACACCCGGTCCTACGAGCAGTACTTC. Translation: CASSYSLSIYTRSYEQYF.

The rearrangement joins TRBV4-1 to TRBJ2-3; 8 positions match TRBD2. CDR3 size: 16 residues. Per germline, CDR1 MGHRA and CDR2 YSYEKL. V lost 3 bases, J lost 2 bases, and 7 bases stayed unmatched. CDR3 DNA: TGCGCCAGCAGCCATATTAGCGGGGCGTCCACAGATACGCAGTATTTT. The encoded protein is CASSHISGASTDTQYF.

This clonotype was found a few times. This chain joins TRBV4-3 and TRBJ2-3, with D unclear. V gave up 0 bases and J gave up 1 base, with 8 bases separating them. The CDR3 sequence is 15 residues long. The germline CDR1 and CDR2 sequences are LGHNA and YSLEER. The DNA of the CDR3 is TGCGCCAGCAGCCAAGATTACCCTCGCACAGATACGCAGTATTTT. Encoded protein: CASSQDYPRTDTQYF.

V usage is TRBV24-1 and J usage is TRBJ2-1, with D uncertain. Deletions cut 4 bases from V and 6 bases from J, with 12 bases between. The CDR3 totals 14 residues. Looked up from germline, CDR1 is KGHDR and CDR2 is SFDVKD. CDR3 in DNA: TGTGCCACCAGTGACCACGTCACGAGCAATGAGCAGTTCTTC. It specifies CATSDHVTSNEQFF.

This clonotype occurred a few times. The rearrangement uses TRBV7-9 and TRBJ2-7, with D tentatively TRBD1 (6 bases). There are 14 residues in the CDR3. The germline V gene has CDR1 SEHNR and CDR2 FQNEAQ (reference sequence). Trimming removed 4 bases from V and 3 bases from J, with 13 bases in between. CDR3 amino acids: CASSSRGHLYEQYF. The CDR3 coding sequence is TGTGCCAGCAGCTCTCGGGGACATCTCTACGAGCAGTACTTC.

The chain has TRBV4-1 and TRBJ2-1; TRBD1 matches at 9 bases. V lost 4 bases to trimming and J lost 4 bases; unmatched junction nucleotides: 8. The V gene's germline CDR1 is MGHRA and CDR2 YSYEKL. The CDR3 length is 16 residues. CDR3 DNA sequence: TGCGCCAGCAGCCCAAAGGCGACAGGGGGATACAATGAGCAGTTCTTC. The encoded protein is CASSPKATGGYNEQFF.

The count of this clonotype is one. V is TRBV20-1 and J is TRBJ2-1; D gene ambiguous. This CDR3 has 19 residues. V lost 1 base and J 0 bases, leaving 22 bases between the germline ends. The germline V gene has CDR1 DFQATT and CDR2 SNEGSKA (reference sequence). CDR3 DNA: TGCAGTGCTAGAGCTTTCGGCCACCTTGCCCTTAGCTCCTACAATGAGCAGTTCTTC. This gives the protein CSARAFGHLALSSYNEQFF.

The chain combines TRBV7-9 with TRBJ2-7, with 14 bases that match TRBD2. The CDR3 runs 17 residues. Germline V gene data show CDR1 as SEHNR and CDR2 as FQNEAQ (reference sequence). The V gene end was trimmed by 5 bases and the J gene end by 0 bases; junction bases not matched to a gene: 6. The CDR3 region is CASSPGLAGGSSYEQYF. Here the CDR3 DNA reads TGTGCCAGCAGCCCCGGACTAGCGGGGGGCAGCTCCTACGAGCAGTACTTC. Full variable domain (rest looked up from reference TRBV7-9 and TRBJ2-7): DTGVSQNPRHKITKRGQNVTFRCDPISEHNRLYWYRQTLGQGPEFLTYFQNEAQLEKSRLLSDRFSAERPKGSFSTLEIQRTEQGDSAMYLCASSPGLAGGSSYEQYFGPGTRLTVT.

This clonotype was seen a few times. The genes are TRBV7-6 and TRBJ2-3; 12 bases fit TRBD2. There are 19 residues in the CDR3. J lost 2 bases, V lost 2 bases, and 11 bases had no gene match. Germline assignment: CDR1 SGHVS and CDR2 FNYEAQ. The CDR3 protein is CASSLPARWTSGNTDTQYF. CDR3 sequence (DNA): TGTGCCAGCAGCTTACCAGCAAGGTGGACTAGCGGGAACACAGATACGCAGTATTTT.

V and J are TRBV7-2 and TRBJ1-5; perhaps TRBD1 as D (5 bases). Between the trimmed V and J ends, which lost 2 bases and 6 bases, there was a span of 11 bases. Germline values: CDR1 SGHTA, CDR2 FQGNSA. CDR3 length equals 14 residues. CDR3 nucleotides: TGTGCCAGCAGCTTATTCAGGGAGGCTCAGCCCCAGCATTTT. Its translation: CASSLFREAQPQHF.

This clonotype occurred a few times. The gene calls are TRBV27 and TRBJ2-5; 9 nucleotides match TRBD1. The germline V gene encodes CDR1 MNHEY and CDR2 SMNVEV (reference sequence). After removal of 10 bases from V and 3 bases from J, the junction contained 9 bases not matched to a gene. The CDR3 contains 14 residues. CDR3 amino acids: CATMRDREEETQYF. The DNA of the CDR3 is TGTGCCACCATGAGGGACAGGGAGGAAGAGACCCAGTACTTC.

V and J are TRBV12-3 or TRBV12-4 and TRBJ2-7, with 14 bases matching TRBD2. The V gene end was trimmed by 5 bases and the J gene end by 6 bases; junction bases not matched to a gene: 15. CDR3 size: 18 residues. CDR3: CASSATGTSGRRLAEQYF. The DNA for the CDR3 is TGTGCCAGCAGTGCGACCGGGACTAGCGGGAGACGACTGGCCGAGCAGTACTTC.

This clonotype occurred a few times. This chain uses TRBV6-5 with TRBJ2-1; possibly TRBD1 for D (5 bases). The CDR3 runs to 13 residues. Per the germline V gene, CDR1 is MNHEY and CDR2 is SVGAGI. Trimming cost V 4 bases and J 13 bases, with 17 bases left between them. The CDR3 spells CASSSGPSNGQFF. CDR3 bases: TGTGCCAGCAGTTCAGGGCCGTCAAATGGACAGTTCTTC.

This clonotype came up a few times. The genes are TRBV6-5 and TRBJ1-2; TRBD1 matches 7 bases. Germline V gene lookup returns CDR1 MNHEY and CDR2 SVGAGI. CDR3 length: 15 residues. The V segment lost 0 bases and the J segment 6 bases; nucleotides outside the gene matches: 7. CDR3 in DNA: TGTGCCAGCAGTTACTCGATCGACAGGGTAGATGGCTACACCTTC. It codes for CASSYSIDRVDGYTF.

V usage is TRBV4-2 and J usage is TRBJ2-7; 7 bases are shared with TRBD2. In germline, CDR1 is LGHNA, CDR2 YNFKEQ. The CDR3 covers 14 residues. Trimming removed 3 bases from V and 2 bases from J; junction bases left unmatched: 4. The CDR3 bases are TGTGCCAGCAGCCACCACGGACTAGCCTACGAGCAGTACTTC. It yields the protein CASSHHGLAYEQYF.

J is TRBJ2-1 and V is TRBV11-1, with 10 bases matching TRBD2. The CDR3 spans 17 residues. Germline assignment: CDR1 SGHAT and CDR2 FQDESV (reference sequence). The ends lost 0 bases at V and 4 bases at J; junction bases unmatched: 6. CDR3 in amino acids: CASSLALTSGTYNEQFF. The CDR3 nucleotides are TGTGCCAGCAGCTTAGCCCTAACTAGCGGGACTTACAATGAGCAGTTCTTC.

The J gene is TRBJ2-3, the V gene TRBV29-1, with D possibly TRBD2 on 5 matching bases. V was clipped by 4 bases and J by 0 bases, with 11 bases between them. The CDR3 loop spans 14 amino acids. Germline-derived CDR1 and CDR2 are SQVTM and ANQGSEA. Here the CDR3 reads CSVGTGSSTDTQYF. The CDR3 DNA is TGCAGCGTTGGGACTGGTTCCAGCACAGATACGCAGTATTTT.

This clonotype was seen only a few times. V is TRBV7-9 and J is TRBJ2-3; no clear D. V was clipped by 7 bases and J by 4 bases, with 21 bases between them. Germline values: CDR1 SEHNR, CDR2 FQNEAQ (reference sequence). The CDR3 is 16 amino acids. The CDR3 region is CASTYNPDVAADTQYF. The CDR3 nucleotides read TGTGCCAGCACGTACAATCCCGACGTGGCGGCAGATACGCAGTATTTT.

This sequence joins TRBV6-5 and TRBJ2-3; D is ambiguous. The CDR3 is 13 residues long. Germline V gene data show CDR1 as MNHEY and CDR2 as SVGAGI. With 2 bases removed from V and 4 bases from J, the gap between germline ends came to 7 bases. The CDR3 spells CASSYQFPDTQYF. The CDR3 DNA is TGTGCCAGCAGTTACCAGTTTCCAGATACGCAGTATTTT.